This passage covers 3 T cell receptor beta chains from one sample sequenced in a study of cytomegalovirus exposure and HLA in healthy donors. PCR involved 60 Vbeta and 13 Jbeta primers. Clones were read by immunoSEQ multiplex PCR, and TCRdb kept only the in-frame ones, dropping some. The sample has more than 85,000 clones, about 13% seen once. The sample comprised PBMCs. The receptors shown here come from a man aged 35-49 years in good health and CMV-seropositive.

V usage is TRBV6-5 and J usage is TRBJ2-7, with a possible D match to TRBD1 (6 bases). The ends were cut back, 6 bases at V and 6 bases at J, with 12 bases in the middle. The CDR3 contains 12 residues. The V gene's germline CDR1 is MNHEY and CDR2 SVGAGI. The CDR3 is CASRPGHREQYF. The CDR3 DNA is TGTGCCAGCAGACCGGGACACCGCGAGCAGTACTTC.

The chain couples TRBV29-1 to TRBJ2-7, with D unclear. The CDR3 has 12 amino acids. With 7 bases removed from V and 4 bases from J, the gap between germline ends came to 14 bases. Germline CDR1 SQVTM, CDR2 ANQGSEA. The CDR3 coding sequence is TGCAGCGCTCTTCTAGGTGGATACGAGCAGTACGTC. Its protein is CSALLGGYEQYV.

In its sample, this clone was seen a few times. Germline is not matched at one junction end, which may reflect a read error. The chain carries TRBV2 and TRBJ1-1; no reliable D call. CDR3 length: 11 residues. Germline values: CDR1 SNHLY, CDR2 FYNNEI. CDR3 bases: TGTGCCAGCAGTGAGGGCACTGAAGCTGTCTTT. Translation: CASSEGTEAVF.